This TCR beta chain derives from a study of TIL therapy for anti-PD-1-resistant metastatic lung cancer. Study context: Tumors carried a median about 1.5 non-synonymous mutations per megabase. General study findings and limits: This highly selected cohort may not generalize to typical lung cancer patients.

Worth noting for this clone: Its antigen is not identified.

Trimming cost V 4 bases and J 7 bases, with 10 bases left between them. The length of the CDR3 is 12 residues. Germline V lookup: CDR1 SQVTM, CDR2 ANQGSEA. The immunoSEQ assay was v3. Each library reached 1.5 million to 2.5 million read pairs, or 5-6 million at deep level. Profiled with immunoSEQ multiplex PCR; TCRdb holds only in-frame clones, not every one. The sample includes approximately 5,000 clones, around 66% of them seen just once. Time point in this sample: pre-treatment sample, taken before nivolumab and TIL therapy. Tumor tissue came from excised metastases, mostly pleural nodules or supraclavicular lymph nodes.

Here the sequenced sample was tumor tissue, taken at baseline. The sequence derives from a man aged 70-80 years with non-small cell lung cancer. The chain uses TRBV29-1 and TRBJ2-2, with D tentatively TRBD2 (6 bases). The CDR3 spells CSVAWGVGELFF. The CDR3 DNA follows: TGCAGCGTTGCATGGGGGGTCGGGGAGCTGTTTTTT.